Given below is one T cell receptor beta chain in context. Its antigen remains undetermined. Within one base of it there is no much larger clone, and no base qualities were kept. The data were taken from a study of Tregs in tolerant kidney transplant recipients (dated by TCRdb to the late 2010s). General notes on the study: The study applied TCRbeta sequencing to find donor-specific regulatory T cells before combined kidney and bone marrow transplantation and then followed those same cells after transplant. TCRbeta repertoire sequencing was used in a few healthy controls to compare several ways of expanding Tregs specific for an allogeneic donor. The full study reports these points: The study was limited by small patient numbers, and the findings need validation in larger populations and under other immunosuppression protocols. The most biologically relevant and donor-specific TCRbeta repertoire appeared to be identified by expanding Tregs with activated donor B cells. Biological reproducibility was not examined directly, but technical replication error appeared to be minimal.

Genomic DNA was extracted from sorted cells with the QIAGEN DNeasy Blood and Tissue Kit for TCRbeta CDR3 sequencing. Through immunoSEQ, high-throughput TCRbeta CDR3 sequencing was done commercially, including PCR amplification with internal controls and bias correction. The original methods were these. Unique productive TCRbeta sequences were defined by CDR3 nucleotide sequence when primers matched and otherwise by CDR3 amino acid sequence together with Vbeta and Jbeta genes. Sorting error was corrected by removing sequences shared between sorted populations at a frequency ratio of 2:1 or less, and the remaining shared sequences were assigned to the higher population. A sequence counted as donor-reactive if, in CFSE-low cells, the sequence had a frequency of at least 0.01% and was expanded at least 5-fold compared with unstimulated cells. Jensen-Shannon divergence calculated on the top 100 TCRbeta sequences ranked by frequency was used to measure repertoire divergence. For any sample with multiple sequencing runs, sorting error was corrected in each run separately before the runs were pooled. In its TCRdb copy, this immuneACCESS table keeps in-frame sequences only and misses some clones. Where compared with another copy, unresolved V genes explain less than half of these, and the others have no known cause. D and trimming were read from the DNA, whereas the V and J calls and clone size are those reported in that table. Across this sample there are 120,000 or so clones, with about 90% seen only once. The top ten clonotypes cover approximately 0.6% of the sample.

Its CDR3 holds 13 amino acids, cysteine through phenylalanine. Only the CDR3 region is kept as DNA, spanning 39 bases read in frame from base 1. Between the V and J ends, shortened by 0 bases and 3 bases respectively, the junction contains 6 bases. CDR1 and CDR2 are read off the germline V gene as LGHNA and YNFKEQ. Thawed PBMCs were FACS-sorted into unstimulated Tregs (CD4+CD25+CD127-), CD4+ non-Tregs (CD4+CD25-), CD4 cells and CD8 cells. Healthy control blood was obtained either as purchased buffy coats or from healthy volunteers. Healthy control blood was separated into PBMCs by Ficoll density gradient and cryopreserved, and patient PBMCs were collected both before and after transplant.

This chain joins TRBV4-2 to TRBJ2-7; the D gene assignment is ambiguous. The sequence was obtained from a human donor in good health. The source material was CD4+ T cells from blood. The CDR3 region: CASSQDSGYEQYF. At the DNA level, the sequence is TGTGCCAGCAGCCAAGATTCCGGCTACGAGCAGTACTTC.